Sequencing of this T cell receptor (beta chain) was carried out in a study of T cell changes during pregnancy in multiple sclerosis. Ten or more counts support this clone. Here immunoSEQ multiplex PCR was the method, and the copy in TCRdb shows in-frame clones only, minus some. The table shows roughly 58,000 clones, with around nine tenths occurring only once. The origin of this receptor is a female donor with multiple sclerosis, enrolled in a pregnancy study. The material sequenced was CD8+ T cells from peripheral blood mononuclear cells, taken before pregnancy.

In nucleotides, the CDR3 is TGTGCCAGCAGTCCCTCGGCCACGTCCGGGAACATTCAGTACTTC. It translates to CASSPSATSGNIQYF. The chain combines TRBV6-5 with TRBJ2-4; D is unclear. Germline CDR1 and CDR2: MNHEY and SVGAGI. The CDR3 extends over 15 amino acids. V was clipped by 5 bases and J by 7 bases, with 18 bases between them.